The 12 T cell receptor beta chains listed next were all sequenced from one sample in a study of T cell responses to AZD1222 COVID-19 vaccine. Sequenced by immunoSEQ multiplex PCR; TCRdb stores in-frame clones only, minus some. Of 150,000 to 200,000 clones in the sample, roughly 86% are singletons; the top ten hold 5.5%. The specimen was peripheral blood, collected on day 0 of AZD1222 vaccination. The receptors were sampled from an adult in good health.

The J gene is TRBJ1-2, the V gene TRBV10-3; D is uncertain. CDR1 and CDR2 from the germline V gene are ENHRY and SYGVKD. The CDR3 is 13 residues long. The V gene lost 10 bases and the J gene lost 0 bases, with 12 bases spanning the gap. The CDR3 DNA is TGTGCCACAGCGGGCCACACTAACTATGGCTACACCTTC. This translates into CATAGHTNYGYTF.

The chain recombines TRBV6-4 with TRBJ1-1; D is ambiguous. The CDR3 contains 13 residues. Germline V gene sequence: CDR1 MRHNA, CDR2 SNTAGT. Trimming took 0 bases from V and 3 from J, leaving 5 bases between them. Here the CDR3 reads CASSDSPYTEAFF. In DNA form, the CDR3 reads TGTGCCAGCAGTGACTCACCGTACACTGAAGCTTTCTTT.

The chain couples TRBV6-2 or TRBV6-3 to TRBJ1-1, with D hard to call. CDR3 length equals 17 residues. CDR1 is MNHEY, CDR2 SVGEGT, per germline. Trimming shortened V by 2 bases and J by 1 base, and 17 bases separated the two germline ends. The CDR3 protein is CASSYLPVLERNTEAFF. The CDR3 DNA sequence: TGTGCCAGCAGTTACCTCCCCGTTTTAGAAAGGAACACTGAAGCTTTCTTT.

This chain links TRBV28 with TRBJ2-2; D may correspond to TRBD1 or TRBD2 (7 bases each). Trimming removed 8 bases from V and 2 bases from J, with 15 bases in between. This CDR3 comprises 15 residues. The germline V gene encodes CDR1 MDHEN and CDR2 SYDVKM. CDR3 DNA sequence: TGTGCCAGCGCGCGGGGGACAGCTAACACCGGGGAGCTGTTTTTT. It specifies CASARGTANTGELFF.

This clone was counted once. V gene TRBV28 combines with J gene TRBJ1-6, with D perhaps TRBD1 (6 bases). The germline V and J ends were trimmed by 6 bases and 4 bases, with 13 bases remaining between them. This CDR3 region has 15 residues. In germline, CDR1 is MDHEN, CDR2 SYDVKM. As DNA, the CDR3 is TGTGCCAGCAGATCGGACAGCATTTATAATTCACCCCTCCACTTT. Translating it yields CASRSDSIYNSPLHF. Combining the CDR3 with reference TRBV28 and TRBJ1-6 gives the whole variable domain DVKVTQSSRYLVKRTGEKVFLECVQDMDHENMFWYRQDPGLGLRLIYFSYDVKMKEKGDIPEGYSVSREKKERFSLILESASTNQTSMYLCASRSDSIYNSPLHFGNGTRLTVT.

This rearrangement joins TRBV5-1 to TRBJ1-4, with D uncertain. Trimming took 2 bases from V and 0 from J, leaving 8 bases between them. This CDR3 is built from 15 residues. Germline V gene lookup returns CDR1 SGHRS and CDR2 YFSETQ. The CDR3 nucleotides are TGCGCCAGCAGCTTTGGGAGCTCAACTAATGAAAAACTGTTTTTT. Translated: CASSFGSSTNEKLFF. The whole variable domain, remainder taken from reference TRBV5-1 and TRBJ1-4, is KAGVTQTPRYLIKTRGQQVTLSCSPISGHRSVSWYQQTPGQGLQFLFEYFSETQRNKGNFPGRFSGRQFSNSRSEMNVSTLELGDSALYLCASSFGSSTNEKLFFGSGTQLSVL.

The rearrangement joins TRBV2 to TRBJ1-1; D is undetermined. The CDR3 spans 11 residues. CDR1 and CDR2 (germline): SNHLY, FYNNEI. The germline V and J ends were trimmed by 6 bases and 4 bases, with 6 bases remaining between them. The CDR3 region is CASRASTEAFF. In DNA, the CDR3 is TGTGCCAGCAGGGCTAGCACTGAAGCTTTCTTT.

The J gene is TRBJ1-5, the V gene TRBV7-9, with D unresolved. V lost 2 bases and J lost 5, with 10 bases in between. The germline CDR1 and CDR2 sequences are SEHNR and FQNEAQ (reference sequence). The CDR3 has 14 residues. The chain's CDR3 is CASSLIGPDQPQHF. In DNA, the CDR3 is TGTGCCAGCAGCTTAATCGGGCCCGATCAGCCCCAGCATTTT.

The chain uses TRBV5-1 and TRBJ1-4; D might be TRBD1 (6 bases). This CDR3 has 15 residues. The V gene's germline CDR1 is SGHRS and CDR2 YFSETQ. With 1 base removed from V and 8 bases from J, the gap between germline ends came to 15 bases. CDR3 protein: CASSLYLDSSEKLFF. The CDR3 DNA reads TGCGCCAGCAGCTTGTATCTGGACAGCTCCGAAAAACTGTTTTTT.

This chain joins TRBV9 and TRBJ1-3; 9 bases agree with TRBD1. This CDR3 has 15 residues. V gave up 4 bases and J gave up 2 bases; unmatched junction bases: 4. CDR1 SGDLS and CDR2 YYNGEE come from the germline V gene. The CDR3 here is CASSPNRGPGNTIYF. The DNA for the CDR3 is TGTGCCAGCAGCCCCAACAGGGGGCCTGGAAACACCATATATTTT.

The chain couples TRBV19 to TRBJ1-1, with a possible D match to TRBD1 (5 bases). Germline V gene lookup returns CDR1 LNHDA and CDR2 SQIVND (reference sequence). This CDR3 is 14 amino acids long. V dropped 7 bases and J dropped 1 base, with 13 bases sitting between them. DNA for the CDR3: TGTGCCAGTAAAATGGGACCGACGAACACTGAAGCTTTCTTT. Residues: CASKMGPTNTEAFF.

V gene TRBV5-5 combines with J gene TRBJ2-7; no definite D call. Germline CDR1 is SGHKS and CDR2 is YYEKEE (reference sequence). The CDR3 spans 15 residues. Trimming left V 3 bases short and J 3 bases short, with 16 bases between. This CDR3 reads CASSSAGSPHYEQYF. The DNA of the CDR3 is TGTGCCAGCAGCTCCGCCGGATCCCCCCACTACGAGCAGTACTTC.